Reported below is one T cell receptor (beta chain). No antigen is known for it. This sample is drawn from a study of blood T cells in healthy people across ages. General study points: The diversity estimates, figures obtained from one million T cells, were considered underestimates. Any changes in expanded clonotypes were possibly confounded, as donor CMV status remained unknown.

Per-sample yields of isolated PBMCs were at least 6 million. No fewer than 6 micrograms of total RNA were isolated from every sample. From germline, CDR1 is SGHDT and CDR2 YYEEEE. The CDR3 length is 17 residues. Trimming cost V 2 bases and J 2 bases, with 17 bases left between them. Sample-barcoded 5' priming and a J-beta primer mix drove a second PCR of roughly 7 to 11 cycles. TCRdb reprocessed the 5' RACE reads with MiXCR, giving one entry per CDR3 protein. The sample includes about a million distinct CDR3 sequences, roughly 43% of them seen just once. The chain has TRBV5-6 and TRBJ1-5, with no clear D. This receptor was identified in a man between 25 and 39 years old in good health. The sequenced sample consisted of blood. CDR3 in DNA: TGTGCCAGCAGCTTTGGAAGAACGGGCTTTGGCAATCAGCCCCAGCATTTT. This gives the protein CASSFGRTGFGNQPQHF.